The 27 T cell receptor beta chains reported below all come from one sample, sequenced in a study of T cell responses to AZD1222 COVID-19 vaccine. Sequencing was performed with immunoSEQ multiplex PCR; in TCRdb, only in-frame clones are kept and a portion is missing. The repertoire has 130,000 to 150,000 clones, more than 70% of them found once; the top ten carry under 3.5%. The material was peripheral blood, obtained on day 0 of MenACWY control vaccination. The receptors were sampled from an adult in good health.

The CDR3 region has the DNA TGTGCCAGCAGTAACTCCAGGGATTGGGGCTACACCTTC. Translated, it gives CASSNSRDWGYTF. The chain has TRBV27 and TRBJ1-2, with D maybe TRBD1 (5 bases). This CDR3 region has 13 residues. Looked up from germline, CDR1 is MNHEY and CDR2 is SMNVEV (reference sequence). V lost 5 bases, J lost 8 bases, and 15 bases lay in between.

The chain uses TRBV7-3 and TRBJ2-2; D is unclear. Germline-derived CDR1 and CDR2 are SGHTA and FQGTGA. V lost 0 bases, J lost 7 bases, and 6 bases lay in between. This CDR3 spans 13 amino acids. Here the CDR3 reads CASSLTSNGELFF. The DNA for the CDR3 is TGTGCCAGCAGCTTAACGTCAAACGGGGAGCTGTTTTTT.

The chain couples TRBV7-9 to TRBJ2-1; TRBD2 is a possible D gene (7 bases). The CDR3 has 16 amino acids. Germline CDR1 is SEHNR and CDR2 is FQNEAQ (reference sequence). Trimming removed 5 bases from V and 6 bases from J, with 20 bases in between. The CDR3 DNA sequence: TGTGCCAGCAGCCCGAGGGGGGGTCCACCCCCCAATGAGCAGTTCTTC. It is translated as CASSPRGGPPPNEQFF.

This sequence joins TRBV6-5 and TRBJ2-5; D may be TRBD1 (6 bases). The CDR3 runs to 14 residues. Germline V gene sequence: CDR1 MNHEY, CDR2 SVGAGI. V was trimmed by 6 bases and J by 9 bases, leaving 20 bases between them. The CDR3 DNA reads as TGTGCCAGCAGGGGGGCAGGGGACCGCGTGGCCCAGTACTTC. Translating gives CASRGAGDRVAQYF.

This chain uses TRBV28 with TRBJ2-3; D is perhaps TRBD1 (5 bases). The germline V and J ends were trimmed by 10 bases and 4 bases, with 15 bases remaining between them. This CDR3 region has 13 residues. The germline gives CDR1 MDHEN, CDR2 SYDVKM. CDR3 nucleotides: TGTGCCAATGCAGGGCCCCCCCCAGATACGCAGTATTTT. It is translated as CANAGPPPDTQYF.

The chain has TRBV29-1 and TRBJ2-5; no clear D. The CDR3 spans 12 residues. Germline V gene lookup returns CDR1 SQVTM and CDR2 ANQGSEA. V gave up 2 bases and J gave up 1 base, with 5 bases separating them. In nucleotides, the CDR3 is TGCAGCGTTGAAAGGTTCCAAGAGACCCAGTACTTC. This sequence encodes CSVERFQETQYF.

This sequence joins TRBV6-2 or TRBV6-3 and TRBJ1-1; no clear D gene. The CDR3 sequence is 11 residues long. Germline CDR1 is MNHEY and CDR2 is SVGEGT. V lost 6 bases, J lost 2 bases, and 4 bases lay in between. The CDR3 region is CASSHNTEAFF. The DNA for the CDR3 is TGTGCCAGCAGCCATAACACTGAAGCTTTCTTT.

The chain is built from TRBV18 and TRBJ2-7, with D tentatively TRBD1 (5 bases). Trimming stripped 3 bases from V and 5 bases from J, with 8 bases between. CDR3 length equals 12 residues. Germline CDR1 KGHSH, CDR2 LQKENI. The CDR3 DNA is TGTGCCAGCTCACCCGACAGTAACGAGCAGTACTTC. Its protein is CASSPDSNEQYF.

The chain recombines TRBV9 with TRBJ1-6, with a possible D match to TRBD1 (5 bases). V lost 3 bases and J 6 bases, leaving 10 bases between the germline ends. The germline gives CDR1 SGDLS, CDR2 YYNGEE. The CDR3 sequence is 14 residues long. The CDR3 protein is CASSAQGGNSPLHF. In DNA form, the CDR3 reads TGTGCCAGCAGCGCTCAGGGCGGTAATTCACCCCTCCACTTT.

Comments on this clone: The same CDR3 arises from other DNA sequences in this sample as well. J is TRBJ1-5 and V is TRBV7-9; D gene unclear. The germline V gene has CDR1 SEHNR and CDR2 FQNEAQ (reference sequence). The CDR3 loop spans 12 amino acids. Trimming cost V 1 base and J 7 bases, with 5 bases left between them. CDR3 region: CASSLGTQPQHF. CDR3 sequence (DNA): TGTGCCAGCAGCTTAGGCACCCAGCCCCAGCATTTT. Looking up the rest from reference TRBV7-9 and TRBJ1-5 gives the full variable domain: DTGVSQNPRHKITKRGQNVTFRCDPISEHNRLYWYRQTLGQGPEFLTYFQNEAQLEKSRLLSDRFSAERPKGSFSTLEIQRTEQGDSAMYLCASSLGTQPQHFGDGTRLSIL.

CDR3 in amino acids: CASSLVGLAGGSSYEQYF. The CDR3 nucleotides read TGTGCCAGCAGCTTAGTCGGGTTAGCGGGAGGGAGCTCCTACGAGCAGTACTTC. The chain employs TRBV7-2 and TRBJ2-7; 11 bases are a match to TRBD2. Per germline, CDR1 SGHTA and CDR2 FQGNSA. V lost 1 base, J lost 0 bases, and 8 bases stayed unmatched. This CDR3 is 18 amino acids long.

The rearrangement uses TRBV15 and TRBJ1-2; TRBD1 might be the D (5 bases). The germline CDR1 and CDR2 sequences are LNHNV and YYDKDF (reference sequence). The ends were cut back, 3 bases at V and 8 bases at J, with 16 bases in the middle. The CDR3 runs to 14 residues. The CDR3 region is CATSSRDGSAGYTF. The CDR3 DNA follows: TGTGCCACCAGCAGCCGGGACGGCTCCGCGGGCTACACCTTC.

This clone has a single count. This rearrangement joins TRBV12-5 to TRBJ1-2, with no clear D. CDR3 length: 13 residues. V shed 5 bases and J shed 8 bases, with 15 bases lying between them. Germline V gene sequence: CDR1 LGHNT, CDR2 FRNRAP. The CDR3 loop reads CASGPTHAGGYTF. The CDR3, as DNA: TGTGCTAGTGGTCCAACTCACGCGGGGGGCTACACCTTC.

This chain joins TRBV5-5 and TRBJ1-1; 7 bases map to TRBD1. The CDR3 has 14 residues. Germline CDR1 SGHKS, CDR2 YYEKEE (reference sequence). V dropped 2 bases and J dropped 4; count of bases not matched to a gene: 5. The CDR3 DNA sequence: TGTGCCAGCAGCTTCATCGACAGGGCCACTGAAGCTTTCTTT. Protein product: CASSFIDRATEAFF.

The sample holds one count of this clone. The gene calls are TRBV5-6 and TRBJ1-3; D uncertain. Trimming left V 4 bases short and J 4 bases short, with 18 bases between. The germline CDR1 and CDR2 sequences are SGHDT and YYEEEE. The CDR3 runs 16 residues. The CDR3 DNA follows: TGTGCCAGCAGCCCAAAGACCCTCCGGGGAGGAAACACCATATATTTT. Translating it yields CASSPKTLRGGNTIYF.

The chain links TRBV4-3 to TRBJ2-2; D assignment may be TRBD1 or TRBD2 (5 bases each). The V gene's germline CDR1 is LGHNA and CDR2 YSLEER. V was trimmed by 3 bases and J by 7 bases, leaving 18 bases between them. This CDR3 contains 16 residues. The CDR3 sequence is CASSQQPGAEVGELFF. The DNA for the CDR3 is TGCGCCAGCAGCCAGCAGCCCGGGGCAGAGGTCGGGGAGCTGTTTTTT.

The chain employs TRBV7-2 and TRBJ2-1, with 10 positions matching TRBD2. CDR1 is SGHTA and CDR2 is FQGNSA in the germline V gene. The CDR3 contains 19 residues. V shed 3 bases, J shed 1 base, and the junction held 12 bases outside the gene matches. DNA of the CDR3: TGTGCCAGCAGCTTTAGGGCGCGGGTAGCGGGAGGTTCCTACAATGAGCAGTTCTTC. It encodes CASSFRARVAGGSYNEQFF.

J is TRBJ2-1 and V is TRBV6-2 or TRBV6-3; tentatively, D is TRBD1 or TRBD2 (5 bases each). The CDR3 consists of 12 residues. V was shortened by 3 bases and J by 9 bases, with 9 bases between the two germline ends. Germline V gene data show CDR1 as MNHEY and CDR2 as SVGEGT. CDR3 nucleotide sequence: TGTGCCAGCAGTTATGGGGGTAGTGAGCAGTTCTTC. Its translation is CASSYGGSEQFF.

The V and J genes are TRBV10-3 and TRBJ1-6, with TRBD1 identical over 9 bases. V dropped 11 bases and J dropped 7; count of bases not matched to a gene: 6. This CDR3 is built from 13 residues. Germline V CDR1 and CDR2: ENHRY, SYGVKD. CDR3 in amino acids: CAASGTGNSPLHF. Written as DNA, the CDR3 is TGTGCCGCCTCCGGGACAGGGAATTCACCCCTCCACTTT.

This chain links TRBV7-2 with TRBJ2-2; unclear D gene. The V gene's germline CDR1 is SGHTA and CDR2 FQGNSA. Between the trimmed V and J ends, which lost 2 bases and 2 bases, there was a span of 12 bases. CDR3 length: 16 residues. CDR3 residues: CASSLPSTSNTGELFF. CDR3 sequence (DNA): TGTGCCAGCAGCTTACCATCCACTTCTAACACCGGGGAGCTGTTTTTT.

This sequence joins TRBV11-1 and TRBJ1-6, with D unresolved. V was pared by 11 bases and J by 8 bases, with 19 bases between. The CDR3 sequence is 14 residues long. Germline V lookup: CDR1 SGHAT, CDR2 FQDESV (reference sequence). The CDR3 loop reads CADTKVDGYSPLHF. The CDR3 DNA sequence: TGTGCCGACACAAAAGTGGACGGCTATTCACCCCTCCACTTT.

The chain has TRBV7-2 and TRBJ2-1, with 7 bases identical to TRBD2. Trimming at V came to 5 bases and at J to 0 bases, leaving 7 bases not matched to a gene. The length of the CDR3 is 16 residues. Germline V gene data show CDR1 as SGHTA and CDR2 as FQGNSA. The CDR3 spells CASSLQRGLSYNEQFF. CDR3 in DNA: TGTGCCAGCAGCCTGCAGCGGGGCCTCTCCTACAATGAGCAGTTCTTC.

This rearrangement joins TRBV4-2 to TRBJ1-2; D is undetermined. The V end was cut by 1 base, the J end by 8 bases, with 11 bases between. CDR1 is LGHNA and CDR2 is YNFKEQ in the germline V gene. CDR3 length: 13 amino acids. The CDR3: CASSQAGIQGYTF. The DNA for the CDR3 is TGTGCCAGCAGCCAAGCCGGGATACAGGGCTACACCTTC.

J is TRBJ2-1 and V is TRBV5-4; possibly TRBD1 or TRBD2 for D (7 bases each). Per the germline V gene, CDR1 is SGHNT and CDR2 is YYREEE (reference sequence). Trimming took 3 bases from V and 8 from J, leaving 15 bases between them. The CDR3 covers 14 residues. CDR3 in amino acids: CASSWVQGRDEQFF. CDR3 coding DNA: TGTGCCAGCAGCTGGGTACAGGGGAGGGATGAGCAGTTCTTC.

The CDR3 DNA follows: TGTGCCAGCAGTTTTGGGACAGGTGGCACTGAAGCTTTCTTT. Translated, it gives CASSFGTGGTEAFF. V usage is TRBV27 and J usage is TRBJ1-1, with 8 bases matching TRBD1. Germline CDR1 and CDR2: MNHEY and SMNVEV (reference sequence). The CDR3 covers 14 residues. V lost 3 bases, J lost 4 bases, and 4 bases stayed unmatched.

This rearrangement joins TRBV4-1 to TRBJ1-5; D is ambiguous. Germline V CDR1 and CDR2: MGHRA, YSYEKL. Deletions cut 4 bases from V and 2 bases from J, with 18 bases between. The CDR3 loop spans 17 amino acids. The CDR3 DNA reads as TGCGCCAGCAGCCGGGGAGCCTTGGGGATGGGCAATCAGCCCCAGCATTTT. This encodes CASSRGALGMGNQPQHF.

The CDR3 spells CAISERGFGTEAFF. CDR3 coding DNA: TGTGCCATCAGTGAACGTGGGTTTGGCACTGAAGCTTTCTTT. This chain links TRBV10-3 with TRBJ1-1; no clear D. Germline loops: CDR1 ENHRY, CDR2 SYGVKD. V was clipped by 3 bases and J by 4 bases, with 12 bases between them. The CDR3 has 14 residues.